This is a list of T cell receptor beta chains from one sample in a study of blood T cell repertoires in COVID-19. The method was immunoSEQ multiplex PCR; TCRdb's version includes in-frame clones alone and lacks a portion of them. The sample contains 180,000 or so clones, more than 65% of which appear only once. Sequencing was done on a sample of peripheral blood. The receptors originated from a human donor with acute or convalescent COVID-19. The donor label of this sample is uncertain. The CDR3 runs from the conserved cysteine through the conserved F or W. A D gene is named only where the DNA matches it firmly. The listing skips clone size in some rows; elsewhere it reads once, few, many or a size class.

v_call	d_call	clone_size	j_call	cdr3_aa	cdr3_nt
TRBV30	TRBD1	NA	TRBJ1-1	CASRTGDTEAFF	TGTGCCTCCAGGACAGGGGACACTGAAGCTTTCTTT
TRBV11-2	TRBD2	NA	TRBJ2-3	CASSLGASGGTDTQYF	TGTGCCAGCAGCTTAGGGGCTAGCGGTGGCACAGATACGCAGTATTTT
TRBV12-5	NA	NA	TRBJ2-2	CASGLRQIANTGELFF	TGTGCTAGTGGTCTCAGACAAATCGCGAACACCGGGGAGCTGTTTTTT
TRBV19	NA	NA	TRBJ2-1	CASSADLAKRTNEQFF	TGTGCCAGTAGTGCGGATCTAGCCAAAAGAACAAATGAGCAGTTCTTC
TRBV7-8	TRBD1	NA	TRBJ2-2	CASSRTGWDTGELFF	TGTGCCAGCAGCCGGACAGGGTGGGACACCGGGGAGCTGTTTTTT
TRBV19	NA	many	TRBJ1-5	CASSIAPQSNQPQHF	TGTGCCAGTAGTATAGCCCCACAGAGCAATCAGCCCCAGCATTTT
TRBV9	TRBD2	NA	TRBJ2-1	CASSVASGSGLYNEQFF	TGTGCCAGCAGCGTCGCCAGCGGGAGTGGCCTCTACAATGAGCAGTTCTTC
TRBV6-5	TRBD1	once	TRBJ1-2	CASSTTGGGYTF	TGTGCCAGCAGTACAACAGGGGGAGGCTACACCTTC
TRBV5-1	NA	NA	TRBJ2-7	CASSSVTSSGVREQYF	TGCGCCAGCAGCTCCGTGACTAGTTCGGGAGTCCGGGAGCAGTACTTC
TRBV9	NA	NA	TRBJ2-3	CASSPLTNTQYF	TGTGCCAGCAGCCCACTCACGAATACGCAGTATTTT
TRBV14	TRBD1	once	TRBJ2-7	CASSQEGWDRPSYEQYF	TGTGCCAGCAGCCAAGAAGGATGGGACAGACCTTCCTACGAGCAGTACTTC
TRBV11-2	NA	NA	TRBJ1-5	CASSLDWLSNQPQHF	TGTGCCAGCAGCTTAGATTGGCTGAGCAATCAGCCCCAGCATTTT
TRBV3-1/TRBV3-2	NA	NA	TRBJ1-1	CASSPTGGNTEAFF	TGTGCCAGCAGTCCGACAGGAGGGAACACTGAAGCTTTCTTT
TRBV2	NA	NA	TRBJ1-1	CASSDDVRTEAFF	TGTGCCAGCAGTGACGATGTGCGGACTGAAGCTTTCTTT
TRBV3-1/TRBV3-2	TRBD2	NA	TRBJ2-3	CASSQDFGGEDTQYF	TGTGCCAGCAGCCAAGACTTCGGGGGGGAAGATACGCAGTATTTT